The present T cell receptor beta chain was sequenced within a study of beta chain features in type 1 diabetes. General study points: Patients and controls would share equally any PCR tilt toward shorter templates. Significant though moderate, a shortening of TCRB CDR3s appeared in all four CD4+ subsets of Type 1 diabetes patients.

Expressed TCRB transcripts got sequenced, as all isolated RNA was reverse transcribed. Profiling relied on immunoSEQ multiplex PCR, and the TCRdb table lists in-frame clones only, not all of them. The top ten hold 0.29% of the sample, which has under 70,000 clones, 50% to 75% seen once. The germline V gene encodes CDR1 MGHRA and CDR2 YSYEKL. This CDR3 contains 13 residues. J gave up 6 bases and V 4 bases, and 2 bases lay outside the gene matches. This clone was detected a few times. Its matching antigen is unknown. The TCR was taken from a woman in her twenties or thirties with type 1 diabetes. Input material: stem cell memory CD4+ T cells from blood. The genes are TRBV4-1 and TRBJ2-2; 7 nucleotides line up with TRBD1. The DNA of the CDR3 is TGCGCCAGCAGCCTCCAGGGGGCCGGGGAGCTGTTTTTT. Amino acids: CASSLQGAGELFF.